This T cell receptor beta chain was identified in a study of cytomegalovirus exposure and HLA in healthy donors. Regarding the study as a whole: Cytomegalovirus status was reportedly diagnosed by the classifier with high specificity and sensitivity.

The donors were part of the validation cohort, which consisted of about 120 subjects and was separate from the first cohort of roughly 620 subjects. Repertoires were generated with immunoSEQ multiplex PCR, while TCRdb's copy carries only in-frame clones and drops some. The repertoire has some 73,000 clones, approximately 90% of them found once; the top ten carry less than 5%. This clone is a singleton in its sample. The antigen is undetermined. CDR3 length equals 13 residues. Losses at the gene ends were 4 bases for V and 4 bases for J; bases not matched to a gene: 5. The germline V gene has CDR1 SQVTM and CDR2 ANQGSEA.

The TCR comes from a woman aged 18-30 years in good health and CMV-seropositive. J is TRBJ2-7 and V is TRBV29-1; TRBD2 matches at 9 bases. Sequences were obtained from PBMCs. CDR3 DNA sequence: TGCAGCGTTGGGGCGGGAGGGCGGTACGAGCAGTACTTC. Its translation is CSVGAGGRYEQYF.